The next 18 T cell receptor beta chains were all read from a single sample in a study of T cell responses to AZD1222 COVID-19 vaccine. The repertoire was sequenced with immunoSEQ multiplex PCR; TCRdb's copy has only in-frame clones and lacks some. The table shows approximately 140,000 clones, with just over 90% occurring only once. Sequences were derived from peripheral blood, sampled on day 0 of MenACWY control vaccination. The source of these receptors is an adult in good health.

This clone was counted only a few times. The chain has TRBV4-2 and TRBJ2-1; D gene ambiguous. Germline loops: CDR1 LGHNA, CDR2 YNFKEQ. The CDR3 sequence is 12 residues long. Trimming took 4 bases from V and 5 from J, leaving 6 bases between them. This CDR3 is CASSRVDNEQFF. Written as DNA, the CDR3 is TGTGCCAGCAGCCGGGTGGACAATGAGCAGTTCTTC.

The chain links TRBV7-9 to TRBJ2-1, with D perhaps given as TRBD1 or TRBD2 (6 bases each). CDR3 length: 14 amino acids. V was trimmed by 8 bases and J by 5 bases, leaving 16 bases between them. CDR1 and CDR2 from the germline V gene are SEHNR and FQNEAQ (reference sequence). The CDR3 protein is CASSRGGSHNEQFF. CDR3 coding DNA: TGTGCCAGCTCACGAGGGGGGTCCCACAATGAGCAGTTCTTC. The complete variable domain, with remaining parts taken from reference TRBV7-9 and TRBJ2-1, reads DTGVSQNPRHKITKRGQNVTFRCDPISEHNRLYWYRQTLGQGPEFLTYFQNEAQLEKSRLLSDRFSAERPKGSFSTLEIQRTEQGDSAMYLCASSRGGSHNEQFFGPGTRLTVL.

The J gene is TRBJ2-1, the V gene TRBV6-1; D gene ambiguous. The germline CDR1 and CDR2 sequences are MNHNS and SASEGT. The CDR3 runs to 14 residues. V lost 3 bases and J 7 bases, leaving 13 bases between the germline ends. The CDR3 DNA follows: TGTGCCAGCAGTGAGCCAGTCCAGTGGAATGAGCAGTTCTTC. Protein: CASSEPVQWNEQFF.

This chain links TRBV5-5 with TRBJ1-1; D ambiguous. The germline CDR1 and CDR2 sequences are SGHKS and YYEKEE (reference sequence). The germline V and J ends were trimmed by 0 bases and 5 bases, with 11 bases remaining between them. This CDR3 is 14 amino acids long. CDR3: CASSLEAAPTEAFF. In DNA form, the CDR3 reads TGTGCCAGCAGCTTGGAGGCCGCTCCGACTGAAGCTTTCTTT.

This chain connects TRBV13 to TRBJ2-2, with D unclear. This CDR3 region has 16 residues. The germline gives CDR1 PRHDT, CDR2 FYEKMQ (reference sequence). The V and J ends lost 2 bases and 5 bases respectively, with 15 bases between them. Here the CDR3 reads CASSLKGPGRTGELFF. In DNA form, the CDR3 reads TGTGCCAGCAGCTTAAAGGGTCCGGGTCGGACCGGGGAGCTGTTTTTT.

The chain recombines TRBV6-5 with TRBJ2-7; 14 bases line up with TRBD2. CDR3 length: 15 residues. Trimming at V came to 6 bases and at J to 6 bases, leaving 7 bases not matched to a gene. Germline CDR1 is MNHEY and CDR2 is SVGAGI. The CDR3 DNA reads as TGTGCCAGCAGACCGGGACTAGCGGGAGTCTCCGAGCAGTACTTC. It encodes CASRPGLAGVSEQYF.

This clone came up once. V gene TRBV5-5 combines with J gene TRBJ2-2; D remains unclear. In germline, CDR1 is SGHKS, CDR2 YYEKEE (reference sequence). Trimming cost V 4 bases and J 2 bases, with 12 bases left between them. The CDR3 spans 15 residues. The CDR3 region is CASSAIVLNTGELFF. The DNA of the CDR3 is TGTGCCAGCAGCGCGATCGTTCTAAACACCGGGGAGCTGTTTTTT.

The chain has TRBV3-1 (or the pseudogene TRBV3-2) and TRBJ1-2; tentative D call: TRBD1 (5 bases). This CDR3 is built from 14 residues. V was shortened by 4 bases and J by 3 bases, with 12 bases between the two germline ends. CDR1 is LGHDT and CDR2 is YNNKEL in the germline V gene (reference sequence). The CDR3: CASSPSDRYYGYTF. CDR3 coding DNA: TGTGCCAGCAGCCCCTCCGACAGATACTATGGCTACACCTTC.

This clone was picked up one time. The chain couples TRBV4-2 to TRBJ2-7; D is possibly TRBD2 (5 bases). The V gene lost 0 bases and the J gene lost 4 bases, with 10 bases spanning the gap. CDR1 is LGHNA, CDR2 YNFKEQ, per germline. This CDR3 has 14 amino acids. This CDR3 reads CASSQEGRRYEQYF. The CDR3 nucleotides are TGTGCCAGCAGCCAAGAGGGTCGGAGGTACGAGCAGTACTTC.

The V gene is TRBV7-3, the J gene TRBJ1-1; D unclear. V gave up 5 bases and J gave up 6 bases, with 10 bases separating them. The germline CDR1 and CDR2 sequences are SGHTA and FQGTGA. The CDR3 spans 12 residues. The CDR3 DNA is TGTGCCAGCAGCAACGGGGTTTCTGAAGCTTTCTTT. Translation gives CASSNGVSEAFF.

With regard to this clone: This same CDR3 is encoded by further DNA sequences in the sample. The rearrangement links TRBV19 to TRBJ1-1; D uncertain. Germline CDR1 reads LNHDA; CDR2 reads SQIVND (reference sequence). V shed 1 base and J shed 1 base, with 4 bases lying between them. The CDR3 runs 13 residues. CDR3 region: CASSIGENTEAFF. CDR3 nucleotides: TGTGCCAGTAGTATAGGGGAGAACACTGAAGCTTTCTTT.

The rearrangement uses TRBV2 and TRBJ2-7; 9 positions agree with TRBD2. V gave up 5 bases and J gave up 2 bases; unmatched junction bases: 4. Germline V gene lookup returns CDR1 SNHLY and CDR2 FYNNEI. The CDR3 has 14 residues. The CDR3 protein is CASSRLAEAYEQYF. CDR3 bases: TGTGCCAGCAGTCGACTAGCGGAAGCCTACGAGCAGTACTTC.

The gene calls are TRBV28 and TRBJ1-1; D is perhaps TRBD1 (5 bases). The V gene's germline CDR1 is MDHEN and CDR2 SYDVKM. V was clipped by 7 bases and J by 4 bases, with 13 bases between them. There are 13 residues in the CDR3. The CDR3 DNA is TGTGCCAGCAATTCGGCAGGGCTCACTGAAGCTTTCTTT. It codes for CASNSAGLTEAFF.

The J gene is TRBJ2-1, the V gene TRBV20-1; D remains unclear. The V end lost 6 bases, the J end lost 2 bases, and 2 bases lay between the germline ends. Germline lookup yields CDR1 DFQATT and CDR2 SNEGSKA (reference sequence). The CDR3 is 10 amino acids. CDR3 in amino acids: CSAAYNEQFF. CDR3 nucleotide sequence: TGCAGTGCCGCCTACAATGAGCAGTTCTTC.

This chain's CDR3 is CASRTSGYEQYF. Here the CDR3 DNA reads TGTGCCAGCCGGACTAGCGGTTACGAGCAGTACTTC. This sequence joins TRBV28 and TRBJ2-7; 10 bases align to TRBD2. The CDR3 covers 12 residues. Trimming removed 8 bases from V and 4 bases from J; junction bases left unmatched: 2. CDR1 is MDHEN and CDR2 is SYDVKM in the germline V gene. Together with reference TRBV28 and TRBJ2-7, the CDR3 gives the full variable domain: DVKVTQSSRYLVKRTGEKVFLECVQDMDHENMFWYRQDPGLGLRLIYFSYDVKMKEKGDIPEGYSVSREKKERFSLILESASTNQTSMYLCASRTSGYEQYFGPGTRLTVT.

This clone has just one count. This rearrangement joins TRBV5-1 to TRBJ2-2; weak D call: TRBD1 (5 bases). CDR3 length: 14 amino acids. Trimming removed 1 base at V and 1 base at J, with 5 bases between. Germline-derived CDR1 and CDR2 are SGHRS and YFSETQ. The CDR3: CASSLQGNTGELFF. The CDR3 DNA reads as TGCGCCAGCAGCTTGCAGGGGAACACCGGGGAGCTGTTTTTT.

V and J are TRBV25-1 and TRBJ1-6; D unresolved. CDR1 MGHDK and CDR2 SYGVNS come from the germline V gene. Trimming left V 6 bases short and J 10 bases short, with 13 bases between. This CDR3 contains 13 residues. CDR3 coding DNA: TGTGCCAGCAGAAATACTATTTACTCACCCCTCCACTTT. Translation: CASRNTIYSPLHF.

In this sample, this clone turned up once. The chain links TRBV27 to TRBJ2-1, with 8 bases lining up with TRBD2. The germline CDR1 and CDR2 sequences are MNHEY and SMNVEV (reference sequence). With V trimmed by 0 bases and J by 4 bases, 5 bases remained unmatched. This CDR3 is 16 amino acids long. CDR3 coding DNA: TGTGCCAGCAGTTTATCGGGTAGCGGGACTTACAATGAGCAGTTCTTC. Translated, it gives CASSLSGSGTYNEQFF.